A selection of T cell receptor beta chains follows, all from one sample in a study of T cell responses to AZD1222 COVID-19 vaccine. The method was immunoSEQ multiplex PCR; TCRdb's version includes in-frame clones alone and lacks a portion of them. The sample consists of around 110,000 clones, over 75% of them appearing once. This specimen was peripheral blood, taken on day 0 of AZD1222 vaccination. All receptors derive from an adult in good health. Both conserved end residues are part of each CDR3. Fields, in order: J gene, V gene, D gene, CDR3 DNA, CDR3 protein. The D gene is left open where the match is weak.

>TRBJ2-5|TRBV30|NA
TGTGCCTGGTCCTCTAACCATAAAGAGACCCAGTACTTC
CAWSSNHKETQYF
>TRBJ2-1|TRBV6-1|TRBD2
TGTGCCAGCAGTGAACTAGCGGGGACCCCCTACAATGAGCAGTTCTTC
CASSELAGTPYNEQFF
>TRBJ2-7|TRBV5-1|NA
TGCGCCAGCAGCTTGGGGGAGGCCATCTACGAGCAGTACTTC
CASSLGEAIYEQYF
>TRBJ2-7|TRBV5-8|NA
TGTGCCAGCAGCTTGGGTAGAGCCGAGCAGTACTTC
CASSLGRAEQYF
>TRBJ2-3|TRBV6-5|NA
TGTGCCAGCAGTTACTTGGGCGAGGGTACGCAGTATTTT
CASSYLGEGTQYF
>TRBJ2-7|TRBV19|NA
TGTGCCAGTAGTATAGTAGGGGACCACTCCTACGAGCAGTACTTC
CASSIVGDHSYEQYF
>TRBJ1-1|TRBV28|NA
TGTGCCAGCAGTTTGGGACACGCCCTCGTCTTCTTT
CASSLGHALVFF
>TRBJ2-2|TRBV11-1|NA
TGTGCCAGCAGCTTTAGCGAATCCGGGGAGCTGTTTTTT
CASSFSESGELFF
>TRBJ1-2|TRBV19|NA
TGTGCCAGTAGTACCGGGATGGGCGATGGCTACACCTTC
CASSTGMGDGYTF
>TRBJ2-3|TRBV29-1|TRBD2
TGCAGCGTTGAAGGAACTAGCGGTTCGGATACGCAGTATTTT
CSVEGTSGSDTQYF
>TRBJ2-2|TRBV7-3|NA
TGTGCCAGCAGCGCCTTTAATACCGGGGAGCTGTTTTTT
CASSAFNTGELFF